These 14 T cell receptor beta chains originate from one sample sequenced in a study of OX40 agonist ivuxolimab in advanced cancers. Assay: immunoSEQ multiplex PCR; the TCRdb copy retains only in-frame clones and omits some. Among around 65,000 clones listed, about 91% were seen once. The starting material was CD4+ or CD8+ T cells sorted from blood, obtained in a trial of the OX40 agonist ivuxolimab. These receptors were collected from an adult with an advanced solid tumor such as melanoma, head and neck, liver or kidney cancer.

The chain carries TRBV7-2 and TRBJ2-1; D may match TRBD1 or TRBD2 (5 bases each). The V end lost 6 bases, the J end lost 0 bases, and 12 bases lay between the germline ends. Germline V lookup: CDR1 SGHTA, CDR2 FQGNSA. This CDR3 is built from 15 residues. CDR3: CASRRDGSSYNEQFF. The CDR3 nucleotides read TGTGCCAGCAGACGGGACGGAAGCTCCTACAATGAGCAGTTCTTC.

The rearrangement joins TRBV14 to TRBJ2-1; D ambiguous. V lost 1 base to trimming and J lost 0 bases, with 7 bases between them. The germline CDR1 and CDR2 sequences are SGHDN and FVKESK. The CDR3 is made up of 15 amino acids. CDR3: CASSQAASSYNEQFF. CDR3 coding DNA: TGTGCCAGCAGCCAAGCAGCTAGCTCCTACAATGAGCAGTTCTTC.

The CDR3 region is CASSDGEKLFF. In DNA form, the CDR3 reads TGTGCCAGCAGTGATGGAGAAAAACTGTTTTTT. The chain uses TRBV2 and TRBJ1-4, with D unresolved. This CDR3 region has 11 residues. From germline, CDR1 is SNHLY and CDR2 FYNNEI. Trimming shortened V by 3 bases and J by 8 bases, and 4 bases separated the two germline ends.

The chain couples TRBV14 to TRBJ2-7, with 11 bases aligning to TRBD1. V lost 1 base and J lost 11; bases outside the gene matches: 10. Germline V lookup: CDR1 SGHDN, CDR2 FVKESK. CDR3 length: 15 amino acids. The CDR3 nucleotides read TGTGCCAGCAGCCAAGTAGGCGGACAGGGGGCTCGGAAGTACTTC. This codes for CASSQVGGQGARKYF.

The chain employs TRBV27 and TRBJ2-3; 7 nucleotides align to TRBD2. Germline V gives CDR1 MNHEY, CDR2 SMNVEV (reference sequence). This CDR3 is built from 15 residues. V lost 3 bases to trimming and J lost 1 base; unmatched junction nucleotides: 4. In DNA, the CDR3 is TGTGCCAGCAGTTTTTTTGCGGGAGGCACAGATACGCAGTATTTT. Its translation is CASSFFAGGTDTQYF.

The chain employs TRBV28 and TRBJ2-3, with D possibly being TRBD1 or TRBD2 (6 bases each). The ends were cut back, 6 bases at V and 1 base at J, with 17 bases in the middle. Germline CDR1 is MDHEN and CDR2 is SYDVKM. The CDR3 spans 16 residues. In DNA form, the CDR3 reads TGTGCCAGCAGAACGAGAGCGGAGGGGGGCACAGATACGCAGTATTTT. This encodes CASRTRAEGGTDTQYF.

The chain has TRBV29-1 and TRBJ2-7; a weak D match, TRBD1 (5 bases). Germline-derived CDR1 and CDR2 are SQVTM and ANQGSEA. CDR3 length: 12 residues. V gave up 2 bases and J gave up 5 bases, with 10 bases separating them. CDR3 in amino acids: CSVEQGIDEQYF. CDR3 coding DNA: TGCAGCGTTGAACAGGGTATCGACGAGCAGTACTTC.

This rearrangement joins TRBV27 to TRBJ2-5; maybe TRBD1 (6 bases). The CDR3 length is 13 residues. V was shortened by 5 bases and J by 4 bases, with 11 bases between the two germline ends. Germline assignment: CDR1 MNHEY and CDR2 SMNVEV (reference sequence). This chain's CDR3 is CASSPLGAETQYF. In DNA form, the CDR3 reads TGTGCCAGCAGTCCCCTGGGGGCAGAGACCCAGTACTTC.

The genes are TRBV27 and TRBJ2-3; the D call may be TRBD1 or TRBD2 (5 bases each). CDR1 and CDR2 from the germline V gene are MNHEY and SMNVEV (reference sequence). Trimming cost V 5 bases and J 3 bases, with 18 bases left between them. This CDR3 is 16 amino acids long. CDR3 DNA: TGTGCCAGCAGTGATGTGATGGGGGAAGTGACAGATACGCAGTATTTT. It codes for CASSDVMGEVTDTQYF.

The chain uses TRBV7-2 and TRBJ2-2; TRBD2 matches 7 bases. J gave up 2 bases and V 11 bases, and 8 bases lay outside the gene matches. The CDR3 extends over 14 amino acids. The germline CDR1 and CDR2 sequences are SGHTA and FQGNSA. The CDR3 here is CAPGGGGNTGELFF. The CDR3 DNA follows: TGTGCCCCTGGTGGCGGGGGAAACACCGGGGAGCTGTTTTTT.

This chain links TRBV11-2 with TRBJ2-7; TRBD1 or TRBD2 may be the D gene (5 bases each). The CDR3 loop spans 13 amino acids. Per the germline V gene, CDR1 is SGHAT and CDR2 is FQNNGV. The V end lost 1 base, the J end lost 6 bases, and 10 bases lay between the germline ends. The CDR3 DNA reads as TGTGCCAGCAGCTTAGGAGGGGTAAGCGAGCAGTACTTC. Translation: CASSLGGVSEQYF.

This clone was seen once. The J gene is TRBJ2-3, the V gene TRBV10-2, with 10 bases identical to TRBD2. V shed 0 bases and J 3 bases; nucleotides not matched to a gene: 12. CDR3 length equals 19 residues. CDR1 is WSHSY, CDR2 SAAADI, per germline. The CDR3 coding sequence is TGCGCCAGCAGTGAGTCGGTGGCTAGCGGGAGTGGGGGGACAGATACGCAGTATTTT. The encoded protein is CASSESVASGSGGTDTQYF.

This clone has a single count. The chain uses TRBV6-5 and TRBJ1-1, with unresolved D. The CDR3 length is 14 residues. V dropped 2 bases and J dropped 1 base, with 8 bases sitting between them. Looked up from germline, CDR1 is MNHEY and CDR2 is SVGAGI. The CDR3 is CASSYRLGNTEAFF. As DNA, the CDR3 is TGTGCCAGCAGTTACCGGTTAGGGAACACTGAAGCTTTCTTT.

By share of the sample, this clone is medium-sized. This rearrangement joins TRBV7-2 to TRBJ2-7, with D possibly being TRBD1 or TRBD2 (5 bases each). Trimming stripped 1 base from V and 2 bases from J, with 15 bases between. This CDR3 contains 16 residues. Looked up from germline, CDR1 is SGHTA and CDR2 is FQGNSA. The CDR3 nucleotides are TGTGCCAGCAGCTTAGAATTCTCCGGGGCTACCTACGAGCAGTACTTC. Protein sequence: CASSLEFSGATYEQYF.